Presented here are 10 T cell receptor beta chains from one specimen sequenced in a study of blood T cell repertoires in COVID-19. TCRdb's table, derived via immunoSEQ multiplex PCR, lists solely in-frame clones and lacks some. Of a few hundred thousand clones listed, around nine tenths were seen once; the top ten hold about 5%. The sequenced sample consisted of PBMCs or T cells enriched from blood (not recorded which). The source is a young man who had recovered from COVID-19.

The V and J genes are TRBV5-4 and TRBJ2-3, with D possibly being TRBD2 (8 bases). V lost 0 bases and J lost 4, with 24 bases in between. CDR1 and CDR2 (germline): SGHNT, YYREEE (reference sequence). The CDR3 spans 19 residues. The CDR3 loop reads CASSLAGTGAGGKADTQYF. The CDR3 DNA reads TGTGCCAGCAGCTTGGCCGGTACAGGGGCGGGGGGTAAAGCAGATACGCAGTATTTT. Full variable domain (remainder filled in from reference TRBV5-4 and TRBJ2-3): ETGVTQSPTHLIKTRGQQVTLRCSSQSGHNTVSWYQQALGQGPQFIFQYYREEENGRGNFPPRFSGLQFPNYSSELNVNALELDDSALYLCASSLAGTGAGGKADTQYFGPGTRLTVL.

The rearrangement uses TRBV7-8 and TRBJ2-1; 12 bases match TRBD2. V lost 6 bases to trimming and J lost 9 bases; unmatched junction nucleotides: 6. The CDR3 is 14 residues long. The germline gives CDR1 SGHVS, CDR2 FQNEAQ. CDR3 sequence (DNA): TGTGCCAGCAGGTTGACTAGCGGGGGACGTGAGCAGTTCTTC. Translation: CASRLTSGGREQFF.

The rearrangement joins TRBV3-1 (or the pseudogene TRBV3-2) to TRBJ1-3; tentative D call: TRBD1 (6 bases). With 1 base removed from V and 0 bases from J, the gap between germline ends came to 10 bases. There are 16 residues in the CDR3. The germline gives CDR1 LGHDT, CDR2 YNNKEL (reference sequence). The DNA of the CDR3 is TGTGCCAGCAGCCAAGTGACAGGTATCTCTGGAAACACCATATATTTT. Protein product: CASSQVTGISGNTIYF.

This clone was observed a handful of times. The gene calls are TRBV6-1 and TRBJ1-1; D is ambiguous. With 3 bases removed from V and 0 bases from J, the gap between germline ends came to 11 bases. Per the germline V gene, CDR1 is MNHNS and CDR2 is SASEGT. This CDR3 is 15 amino acids long. The CDR3 nucleotides are TGTGCCAGCAGTGAGGGGAGTAGGATGAACACTGAAGCTTTCTTT. Translation: CASSEGSRMNTEAFF.

The chain carries TRBV5-1 and TRBJ1-5; TRBD1 matches at 7 bases. The germline V gene has CDR1 SGHRS and CDR2 YFSETQ. This CDR3 region has 15 residues. The junction had 1 base not matched to a gene; V was cut back by 0 bases and J by 1 base. Here the CDR3 DNA reads TGCGCCAGCAGCTTGGAGGGACAGAGCAATCAGCCCCAGCATTTT. This sequence encodes CASSLEGQSNQPQHF. Full variable domain (rest looked up from reference TRBV5-1 and TRBJ1-5): KAGVTQTPRYLIKTRGQQVTLSCSPISGHRSVSWYQQTPGQGLQFLFEYFSETQRNKGNFPGRFSGRQFSNSRSEMNVSTLELGDSALYLCASSLEGQSNQPQHFGDGTRLSIL.

This chain joins TRBV9 and TRBJ1-4; D gene uncertain. Looked up from germline, CDR1 is SGDLS and CDR2 is YYNGEE. This CDR3 spans 14 amino acids. V was cut by 0 bases and J by 5 bases, with 8 bases left in between. In DNA form, the CDR3 reads TGTGCCAGCAGCGTAGCGGGGTCGAATGAAAAACTGTTTTTT. Translation: CASSVAGSNEKLFF.

The chain recombines TRBV25-1 with TRBJ2-2, with a weak D call TRBD1 (6 bases). CDR1 MGHDK and CDR2 SYGVNS come from the germline V gene. V lost 3 bases to trimming and J lost 4 bases, with 12 bases between them. The CDR3 is 15 residues long. The CDR3 is CASSDLTGSTGELFF. The CDR3 nucleotides read TGTGCCAGCAGTGACTTAACAGGGTCCACCGGGGAGCTGTTTTTT.

The chain has TRBV19 and TRBJ2-3, with TRBD1 identical over 7 bases. The CDR3 runs to 14 residues. Germline CDR1 and CDR2: LNHDA and SQIVND (reference sequence). V dropped 9 bases and J dropped 2; count of bases not matched to a gene: 8. The CDR3, as DNA: TGTGCCAGCCGCCCTACAGGGGCCACAGATACGCAGTATTTT. Protein sequence: CASRPTGATDTQYF.

V and J are TRBV19 and TRBJ2-5; 7 bases match TRBD1. The germline V gene has CDR1 LNHDA and CDR2 SQIVND (reference sequence). The CDR3 runs 14 residues. Losses at the gene ends were 7 bases for V and 2 bases for J; bases not matched to a gene: 7. CDR3 amino acids: CASTKTGNQETQYF. The CDR3 coding sequence is TGTGCCAGTACTAAGACAGGGAATCAAGAGACCCAGTACTTC.

The sample holds a few counts of this clone. J is TRBJ1-1 and V is TRBV27; D is unresolved. This CDR3 spans 14 amino acids. CDR1 and CDR2 (germline): MNHEY, SMNVEV (reference sequence). The V and J ends lost 4 bases and 5 bases respectively, with 14 bases between them. This chain's CDR3 is CASSYGSIGTEAFF. CDR3 DNA sequence: TGTGCCAGCAGTTATGGGTCAATCGGGACTGAAGCTTTCTTT.